The 25 T cell receptor beta chains listed next were all sequenced from one sample in a study of T cells in Graves' hyperthyroidism and ophthalmopathy. TCR beta CDR3 regions were amplified from RNA. In the first-round RT-PCR of the TCR CDR3, the HTBI primer set was used. TCRdb reanalysed the multiplex PCR reads using MiXCR and keeps one entry per CDR3 protein. The sample has around 300,000 distinct CDR3 sequences, less than 15% seen once; the top ten hold more than 7.5%. The sample consisted of blood. The receptors come from a woman in her twenties or thirties with Graves' hyperthyroidism that later progressed to Graves' ophthalmopathy.

V is TRBV27 and J is TRBJ2-7; 9 nucleotides align to TRBD1. Germline CDR1 MNHEY, CDR2 SMNVEV (reference sequence). This CDR3 spans 15 amino acids. With 6 bases clipped from V and 5 bases from J, the junction kept 11 bases outside the gene matches. The CDR3 loop reads CASRGGTGSINEQYF. DNA of the CDR3: TGTGCCAGCAGGGGGGGGACAGGGAGTATCAACGAGCAGTACTTC.

There are many counts of this clonotype. The chain couples TRBV20-1 to TRBJ2-7, with TRBD2 matching over 7 bases. The CDR3 loop spans 14 amino acids. CDR1 and CDR2 (germline): DFQATT, SNEGSKA (reference sequence). The V gene end was trimmed by 5 bases and the J gene end by 4 bases; junction bases not matched to a gene: 11. CDR3 sequence (DNA): TGCAGTGCTGGCACTCAAGCGGGAAGTTACGAGCAGTACTTC. Protein: CSAGTQAGSYEQYF.

This clonotype was counted at least ten times. V is TRBV10-3 and J is TRBJ1-5; D may be TRBD1 (5 bases). The CDR3 loop spans 12 amino acids. Germline CDR1 and CDR2: ENHRY and SYGVKD. The V end was cut by 8 bases, the J end by 4 bases, with 9 bases between. CDR3 DNA: TGTGCCATCGCGGGGACTAATCAGCCCCAGCATTTT. Translating gives CAIAGTNQPQHF.

This rearrangement joins TRBV4-2 to TRBJ2-1, with D perhaps being TRBD1 or TRBD2 (5 bases each). Germline V gene lookup returns CDR1 LGHNA and CDR2 YNFKEQ. The CDR3 length is 14 residues. Trimming cost V 3 bases and J 8 bases, with 14 bases left between them. CDR3 DNA sequence: TGTGCCAGCAGCCAGTCCGGGACGGTGGATGAGCAGTTCTTC. Its protein product is CASSQSGTVDEQFF.

This clonotype was observed at least ten times. V is TRBV27 and J is TRBJ2-7; no clear D. Trimming pared 3 bases from V and 1 base from J, leaving 13 bases between. Germline V gene lookup returns CDR1 MNHEY and CDR2 SMNVEV (reference sequence). The CDR3 has 15 residues. The CDR3 region is CASSFHLGPSYEQYF. CDR3 nucleotide sequence: TGTGCCAGCAGTTTTCATCTGGGCCCTTCCTACGAGCAGTACTTC.

As to this clonotype: One base away lies a much larger clone, so this may be a sequencing read error. The chain joins TRBV6-2 or TRBV6-3 to TRBJ2-6; D is possibly TRBD1 (5 bases). This CDR3 has 15 amino acids. Germline V CDR1 and CDR2: MNHEY, SVGEGT. CDR3 in DNA: TGTGCCAGCAGTTACGGGATAACTGGGGCCAACGCCCTGACTTTC. Translated: CASSYGITGANALTF.

The table lists this clonotype with many counts. The rearrangement links TRBV27 to TRBJ1-1; D is ambiguous. Germline V lookup: CDR1 MNHEY, CDR2 SMNVEV (reference sequence). The V end lost 3 bases, the J end lost 6 bases, and 14 bases lay between the germline ends. The CDR3 has 14 residues. The DNA for the CDR3 is TGTGCCAGCAGTTTCGGATTTGGGGTTCCTGAAGCTTTCTTT. Its translation is CASSFGFGVPEAFF.

This clonotype was seen at least ten times. The chain couples TRBV5-5 to TRBJ2-2; TRBD1 might be the D (5 bases). The germline V and J ends were trimmed by 0 bases and 4 bases, with 10 bases remaining between them. The CDR3 sequence is 15 residues long. Germline V gene data show CDR1 as SGHKS and CDR2 as YYEKEE (reference sequence). The chain's CDR3 is CASSLDGQLTGELFF. The CDR3 DNA follows: TGTGCCAGCAGCTTGGATGGACAACTCACCGGGGAGCTGTTTTTT.

In this sample, this clonotype turned up a few times. The genes are TRBV27 and TRBJ2-3, with TRBD1 as a possible D gene (6 bases). This CDR3 is 14 amino acids long. Trimming removed 5 bases at V and 2 bases at J, with 11 bases between. CDR1 and CDR2 from the germline V gene are MNHEY and SMNVEV (reference sequence). The CDR3 DNA follows: TGTGCCAGCAGTCTAAGACAGGCCACAGATACGCAGTATTTT. Amino acid sequence: CASSLRQATDTQYF.

This clonotype was recorded at least ten times. The chain joins TRBV7-9 to TRBJ1-1; no clear D. The CDR3 totals 15 residues. Trimming stripped 2 bases from V and 7 bases from J, with 17 bases between. Germline V CDR1 and CDR2: SEHNR, FQNEAQ (reference sequence). Here the CDR3 DNA reads TGTGCCAGCAGCTTAAGCTCGCTTAGCAGTTTTGAAGCTTTCTTT. This codes for CASSLSSLSSFEAFF.

This clonotype was seen many times. The rearrangement links TRBV6-1 to TRBJ1-5, with TRBD1 matching 9 bases. The V segment lost 6 bases and the J segment 1 base; nucleotides outside the gene matches: 4. This CDR3 has 15 amino acids. Germline CDR1 and CDR2: MNHNS and SASEGT. The CDR3 DNA follows: TGTGCCAGCAGACCGACAGGGGGGAGCAATCAGCCCCAGCATTTT. Its translation is CASRPTGGSNQPQHF.

This clonotype came up a few times. The chain employs TRBV20-1 and TRBJ2-7; 11 positions match TRBD1. The CDR3 runs 13 residues. Per the germline V gene, CDR1 is DFQATT and CDR2 is SNEGSKA (reference sequence). J was trimmed by 6 bases and V by 1 base; bases with no gene match: 2. CDR3 nucleotide sequence: TGCAGTGCTAGAGCGGACAGGGGGCTCGAGCAGTACTTC. This gives the protein CSARADRGLEQYF.

This clonotype has a count of ten or more. The J gene is TRBJ2-7, the V gene TRBV6-1, with D possibly being TRBD2 (5 bases). The germline CDR1 and CDR2 sequences are MNHNS and SASEGT. The CDR3 has 15 amino acids. With 6 bases removed from V and 1 base from J, the gap between germline ends came to 16 bases. CDR3 in DNA: TGTGCCAGCAGCATTCCGGGAAAAAGGTCCTACGAGCAGTACTTC. Amino acid sequence: CASSIPGKRSYEQYF.

The chain recombines TRBV6-2 or TRBV6-3 with TRBJ2-1; D might be TRBD2 (6 bases). Deletions cut 2 bases from V and 7 bases from J, with 9 bases between. CDR1 is MNHEY and CDR2 is SVGEGT in the germline V gene. This CDR3 spans 13 amino acids. CDR3 in amino acids: CASSYELANEQFF. Written as DNA, the CDR3 is TGTGCCAGCAGTTACGAACTAGCAAATGAGCAGTTCTTC.

In this sample, this clonotype turned up many times. This chain uses TRBV5-6 with TRBJ2-1, with TRBD2 matching 11 bases. From germline, CDR1 is SGHDT and CDR2 YYEEEE. After removal of 4 bases from V and 0 bases from J, the junction contained 3 bases not matched to a gene. This CDR3 comprises 16 residues. The DNA for the CDR3 is TGTGCCAGCAGCACCGGGACTAGCGGCTCCTACAATGAGCAGTTCTTC. This translates into CASSTGTSGSYNEQFF. Looking up the rest from reference TRBV5-6 and TRBJ2-1 gives the full variable domain: DAGVTQSPTHLIKTRGQQVTLRCSPKSGHDTVSWYQQALGQGPQFIFQYYEEEERQRGNFPDRFSGHQFPNYSSELNVNALLLGDSALYLCASSTGTSGSYNEQFFGPGTRLTVL.

This clonotype has ten or more counts. The rearrangement joins TRBV6-1 to TRBJ2-4, with D hard to call. The CDR3 covers 13 residues. Germline CDR1 is MNHNS and CDR2 is SASEGT. Trimming left V 4 bases short and J 2 bases short, with 6 bases between. The CDR3 protein is CASSGVPKNIQYF. CDR3 bases: TGTGCCAGCAGTGGGGTTCCCAAAAACATTCAGTACTTC.

The V call is TRBV5-1, the J call TRBJ1-1; D is undetermined. From germline, CDR1 is SGHRS and CDR2 YFSETQ. Trimming took 0 bases from V and 5 from J, leaving 14 bases between them. The CDR3 is 15 amino acids. The CDR3 region has the DNA TGCGCCAGCAGCTTGGAGGGAGGGAGGGAGACTGAAGCTTTCTTT. This codes for CASSLEGGRETEAFF.

Comment on this clonotype: A much bigger clone sits one base away, suggesting this may be a read error. This chain uses TRBV29-1 with TRBJ2-3; D may be TRBD1 (5 bases). The V gene's germline CDR1 is SQVTM and CDR2 ANQGSEA. Trimming cost V 6 bases and J 7 bases, with 11 bases left between them. The CDR3 consists of 11 residues. DNA of the CDR3: TGCAGCGTACTCCAGGGAAATACGCAGTATTTT. It translates to CSVLQGNTQYF.

In this sample, this clonotype turned up many times. The genes are TRBV7-2 and TRBJ1-2, with D possibly matching TRBD1 (6 bases). Deletions cut 2 bases from V and 8 bases from J, with 12 bases between. Germline V lookup: CDR1 SGHTA, CDR2 FQGNSA. The CDR3 extends over 13 amino acids. The CDR3 DNA is TGTGCCAGCAGCTTAATGGGGGCGGGAGGCTACACCTTC. It translates to CASSLMGAGGYTF.

This clonotype was seen only a few times. V and J are TRBV10-3 and TRBJ2-7, with D perhaps matching TRBD2 (6 bases). Germline assignment: CDR1 ENHRY and CDR2 SYGVKD. The CDR3 contains 12 residues. Trimming shortened V by 10 bases and J by 3 bases, and 13 bases separated the two germline ends. The CDR3 here is CATTGTVYEQYF. For the CDR3, the DNA is TGTGCCACCACCGGGACTGTCTACGAGCAGTACTTC.

This sequence joins TRBV7-9 and TRBJ1-4; TRBD1 matches at 7 bases. The CDR3 runs to 17 residues. Per the germline V gene, CDR1 is SEHNR and CDR2 is FQNEAQ (reference sequence). Trimming at V came to 0 bases and at J to 6 bases, leaving 10 bases not matched to a gene. CDR3 sequence: CASSLAGGGRGDEKLFF. The CDR3 DNA sequence: TGTGCCAGCAGCTTAGCCGGTGGGGGCAGGGGGGATGAAAAACTGTTTTTT. The whole variable domain, filled in from reference TRBV7-9 and TRBJ1-4, reads DTGVSQNPRHKITKRGQNVTFRCDPISEHNRLYWYRQTLGQGPEFLTYFQNEAQLEKSRLLSDRFSAERPKGSFSTLEIQRTEQGDSAMYLCASSLAGGGRGDEKLFFGSGTQLSVL.

This clonotype was counted between two and nine times. This chain uses TRBV6-5 with TRBJ2-3; D is unresolved. The length of the CDR3 is 14 residues. The V gene lost 0 bases and the J gene lost 5 bases, with 9 bases spanning the gap. Germline assignment: CDR1 MNHEY and CDR2 SVGAGI. The DNA of the CDR3 is TGTGCCAGCAGTTACTCTACCGAAGGAGATACGCAGTATTTT. Translating it yields CASSYSTEGDTQYF.

V usage is TRBV19 and J usage is TRBJ2-5; D is uncertain. The CDR3 is 11 residues long. CDR1 is LNHDA, CDR2 SQIVND, per germline (reference sequence). Deletions cut 6 bases from V and 8 bases from J, with 10 bases between. CDR3 sequence: CASRWADTQYF. The CDR3 DNA reads TGTGCCAGTAGATGGGCTGACACCCAGTACTTC.

This clonotype was recorded many times. The J gene is TRBJ1-1, the V gene TRBV12-5; TRBD1 might be the D (6 bases). Trimming left V 7 bases short and J 3 bases short, with 18 bases between. The germline V gene encodes CDR1 LGHNT and CDR2 FRNRAP. The CDR3 sequence is 15 residues long. This chain's CDR3 is CASAPSGAEDTEAFF. The CDR3 DNA reads as TGTGCTAGTGCCCCCTCGGGGGCGGAGGACACTGAAGCTTTCTTT.

This clonotype was counted at least ten times. This rearrangement joins TRBV7-2 to TRBJ2-3; D not resolved. CDR3 size: 15 residues. Trimming cost V 1 base and J 2 bases, with 10 bases left between them. The germline gives CDR1 SGHTA, CDR2 FQGNSA. The CDR3 nucleotides read TGTGCCAGCAGCTTAGTGGGCGGCTTCACAGATACGCAGTATTTT. It encodes CASSLVGGFTDTQYF.